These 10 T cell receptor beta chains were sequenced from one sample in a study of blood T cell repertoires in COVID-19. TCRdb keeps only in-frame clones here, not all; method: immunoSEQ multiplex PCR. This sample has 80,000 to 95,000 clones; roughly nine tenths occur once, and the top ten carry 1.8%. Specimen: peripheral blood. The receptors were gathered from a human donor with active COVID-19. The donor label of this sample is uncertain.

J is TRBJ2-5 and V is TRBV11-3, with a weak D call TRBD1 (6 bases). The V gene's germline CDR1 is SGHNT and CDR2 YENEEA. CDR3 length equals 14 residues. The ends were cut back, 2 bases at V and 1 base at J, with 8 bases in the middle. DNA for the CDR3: TGTGCCAGCAGCTTAACGGACAGCCAAGAGACCCAGTACTTC. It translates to CASSLTDSQETQYF. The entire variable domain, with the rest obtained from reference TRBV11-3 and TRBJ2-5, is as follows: EAGVVQSPRYKIIEKKQPVAFWCNPISGHNTLYWYLQNLGQGPELLIRYENEEAVDDSQLPKDRFSAERLKGVDSTLKIQPAELGDSAVYLCASSLTDSQETQYFGPGTRLLVL.

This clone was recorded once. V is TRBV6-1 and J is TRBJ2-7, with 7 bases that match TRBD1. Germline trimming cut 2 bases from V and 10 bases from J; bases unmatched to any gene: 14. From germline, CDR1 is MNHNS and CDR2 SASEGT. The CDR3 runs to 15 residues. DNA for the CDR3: TGTGCCAGCAGTGAACGTCTCCTGGCGACAGGGCGACAGTACTTC. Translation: CASSERLLATGRQYF.

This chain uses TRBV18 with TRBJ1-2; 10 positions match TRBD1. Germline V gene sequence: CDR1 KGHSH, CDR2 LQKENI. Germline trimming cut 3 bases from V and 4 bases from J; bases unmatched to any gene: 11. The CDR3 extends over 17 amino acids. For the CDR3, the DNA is TGTGCCAGCTCACCCCGGGACAGGGGCTCTGGTGGCTATGGCTACACCTTC. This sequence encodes CASSPRDRGSGGYGYTF.

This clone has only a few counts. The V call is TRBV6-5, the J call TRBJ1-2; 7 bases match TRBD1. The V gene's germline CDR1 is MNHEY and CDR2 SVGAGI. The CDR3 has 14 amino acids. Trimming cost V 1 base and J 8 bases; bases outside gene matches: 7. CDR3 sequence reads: CASSYLNRGKGYTF. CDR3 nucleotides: TGTGCCAGCAGTTACTTGAACAGGGGAAAAGGCTACACCTTC.

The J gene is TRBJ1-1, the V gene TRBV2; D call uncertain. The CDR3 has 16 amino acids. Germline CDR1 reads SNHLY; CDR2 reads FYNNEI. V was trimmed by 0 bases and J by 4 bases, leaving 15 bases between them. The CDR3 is CASSEASTGRFTEAFF. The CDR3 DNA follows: TGTGCCAGCAGTGAAGCCTCGACGGGGAGATTCACTGAAGCTTTCTTT.

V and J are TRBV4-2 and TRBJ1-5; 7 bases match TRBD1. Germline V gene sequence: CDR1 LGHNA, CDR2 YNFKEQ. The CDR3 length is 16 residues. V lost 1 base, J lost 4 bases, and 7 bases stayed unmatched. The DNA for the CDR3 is TGTGCCAGCAGCCAAGGCGCCGGGACAGAGAATCAGCCCCAGCATTTT. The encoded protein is CASSQGAGTENQPQHF.

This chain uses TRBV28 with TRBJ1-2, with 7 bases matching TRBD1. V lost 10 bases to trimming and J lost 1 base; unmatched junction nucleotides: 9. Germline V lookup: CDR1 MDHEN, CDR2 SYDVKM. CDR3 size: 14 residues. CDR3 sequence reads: CAIDRANLNYGYTF. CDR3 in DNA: TGTGCCATCGACAGGGCAAACCTTAACTATGGCTACACCTTC.

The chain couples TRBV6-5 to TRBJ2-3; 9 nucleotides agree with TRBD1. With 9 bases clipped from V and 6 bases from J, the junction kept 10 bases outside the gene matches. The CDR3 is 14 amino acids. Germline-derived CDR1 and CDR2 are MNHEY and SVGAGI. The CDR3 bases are TGTGCCAGTACCTCGGACAGGGGAGGGGATACGCAGTATTTT. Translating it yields CASTSDRGGDTQYF.

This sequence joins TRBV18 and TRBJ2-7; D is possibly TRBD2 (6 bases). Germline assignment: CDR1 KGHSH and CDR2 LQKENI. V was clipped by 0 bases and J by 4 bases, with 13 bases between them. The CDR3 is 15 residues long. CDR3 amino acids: CASSPPGWAGYEQYF. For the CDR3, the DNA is TGTGCCAGCTCACCACCGGGTTGGGCGGGGTACGAGCAGTACTTC.

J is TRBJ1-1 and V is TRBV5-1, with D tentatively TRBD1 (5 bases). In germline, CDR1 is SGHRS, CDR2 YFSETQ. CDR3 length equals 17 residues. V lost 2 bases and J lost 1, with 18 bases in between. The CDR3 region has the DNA TGCGCCAGCAGCTTCTCCCAGGGATCTATCTCGAACACTGAAGCTTTCTTT. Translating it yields CASSFSQGSISNTEAFF.